This T cell receptor (beta chain) was observed in a study of shared clonotypes between healthy human individuals. Overall study: The people who gave samples were a couple of women and a few men aged 18 to 49. Each donor's CD4 naive and CD4 memory cells filled three plates apiece, CD8 naive two, and CD8 memory one.

The authors' processing: With immunoSEQ giving junction-only sequences and no quality scores, filtering differed. Libraries were prepared by immunoSEQ multiplex PCR; TCRdb keeps only in-frame clonotypes and omits some of them. The V and J calls and clone size come from that table; D and trimming were worked out from the DNA. The sample consists of 1,400,000 or so clones, 98% of them appearing once. V lost 5 bases and J lost 7, with 14 bases in between. This CDR3 region has 13 residues. Germline values: CDR1 MDHEN, CDR2 SYDVKM. The clonotype comes from a young man in good health. What was sequenced was naive CD4+ T cells sorted from blood. Stated subset: CD45RA+ positively selected. The chain uses TRBV28 and TRBJ1-2; D unresolved. In DNA, the CDR3 is TGTGCCAGCAGTACGGGTCTTAATGTTGGCTACACCTTC. Its protein is CASSTGLNVGYTF.